The clone carrying this TCR beta chain was found many times. Its cognate antigen is unknown. This sample is drawn from a study of Graves' ophthalmopathy and Graves' hyperthyroidism. Study-wide background: Peripheral blood collection took place at initial diagnosis, before any treatment. Study outcomes and limitations: Most thyroid clonotypes with frequency above 0.001 were detected in blood too.

Amplified TCR beta CDR3 regions were obtained using RNA transcripts as template. A first-round RT-PCR used HTBI primers, followed by a second-round multiplex PCR. TCRdb itself ran the multiplex PCR reads through MiXCR, one entry per CDR3 protein. Of fewer than 600,000 distinct CDR3 sequences detected, over 13% appear once; the ten largest clones hold around 9.8%. No donor had other autoimmune disease, uncontrolled infection, pregnancy or lactation. With V trimmed by 2 bases and J by 2 bases, 3 bases remained unmatched. The germline CDR1 and CDR2 sequences are SGHTA and FQGTGA. The CDR3 is made up of 15 amino acids.

Sequenced: blood. The receptor's source is a woman in her 30s with Graves' ophthalmopathy. V and J are TRBV7-3 and TRBJ2-5, with 9 bases aligning to TRBD2. The CDR3 region is CASSLGLAMQETQYF. The CDR3 nucleotides read TGTGCCAGCAGCTTAGGACTAGCGATGCAAGAGACCCAGTACTTC.